This TCR beta chain was captured by sequencing in a study of T-cell memory formation after mild COVID-19. Points from the study as a whole: Cross-reactive memory appears to have joined, as suggested by some responding clones showing up in pre-infection memory. The main location of contracting CD4+ clones was CM and EM, and that of contracting CD8+ clones was EMRA.

The CDR3 has 14 amino acids. Per germline, CDR1 SGHTA and CDR2 FQGNSA. V gave up 3 bases and J gave up 3 bases, with 8 bases separating them. 5'RACE with constant-segment primers yielded barcoded, UMI-tagged TCR alpha and TCR beta cDNA libraries. A single record per CDR3 protein comes from TCRdb applying MiXCR to the 5' RACE reads. The table includes some 300,000 distinct CDR3 sequences, 20% to 25% detected once. To note about this clonotype: Its target is unknown.

The TCR originated in a young man who had mild COVID-19 (a few samples of this study predate the infection). Cell type and time point are not known. The sample taken for sequencing was PBMCs or a T cell subset sorted from them (not recorded which). This chain joins TRBV7-2 and TRBJ1-4; D possibly corresponds to TRBD1 (6 bases). CDR3 loop: CASSLGASNEKLFF. DNA of the CDR3: TGTGCCAGCAGCTTGGGGGCGTCTAATGAAAAACTGTTTTTT.